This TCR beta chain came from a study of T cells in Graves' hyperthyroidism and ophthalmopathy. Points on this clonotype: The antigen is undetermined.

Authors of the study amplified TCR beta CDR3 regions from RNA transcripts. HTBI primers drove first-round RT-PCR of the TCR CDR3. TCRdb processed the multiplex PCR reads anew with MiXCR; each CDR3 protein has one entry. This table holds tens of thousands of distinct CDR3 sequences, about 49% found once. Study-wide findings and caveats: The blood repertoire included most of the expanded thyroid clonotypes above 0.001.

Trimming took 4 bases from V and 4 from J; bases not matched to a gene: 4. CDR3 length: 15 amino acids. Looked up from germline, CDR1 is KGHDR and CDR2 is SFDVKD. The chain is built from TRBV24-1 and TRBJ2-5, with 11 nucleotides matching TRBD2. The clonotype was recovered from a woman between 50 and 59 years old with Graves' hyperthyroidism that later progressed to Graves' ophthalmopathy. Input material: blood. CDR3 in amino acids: CATSDTSGGRETQYF. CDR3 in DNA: TGTGCCACCAGTGACACTAGCGGGGGCCGAGAGACCCAGTACTTC.